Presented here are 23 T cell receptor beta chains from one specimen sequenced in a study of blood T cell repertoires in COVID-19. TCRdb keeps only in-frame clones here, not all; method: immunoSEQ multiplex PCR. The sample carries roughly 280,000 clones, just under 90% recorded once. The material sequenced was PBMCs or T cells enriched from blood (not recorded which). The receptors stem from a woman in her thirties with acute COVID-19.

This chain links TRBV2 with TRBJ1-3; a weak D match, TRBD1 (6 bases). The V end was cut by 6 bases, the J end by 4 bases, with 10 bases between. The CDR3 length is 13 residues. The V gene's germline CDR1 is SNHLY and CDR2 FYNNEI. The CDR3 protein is CASSAGTGNTIYF. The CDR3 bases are TGTGCCAGCAGCGCCGGGACAGGAAACACCATATATTTT.

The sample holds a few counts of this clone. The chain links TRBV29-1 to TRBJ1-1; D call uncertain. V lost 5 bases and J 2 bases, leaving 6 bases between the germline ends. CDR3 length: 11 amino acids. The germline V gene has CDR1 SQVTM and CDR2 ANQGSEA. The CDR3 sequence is CSVFPNTEAFF. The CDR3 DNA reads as TGCAGCGTTTTCCCAAACACTGAAGCTTTCTTT.

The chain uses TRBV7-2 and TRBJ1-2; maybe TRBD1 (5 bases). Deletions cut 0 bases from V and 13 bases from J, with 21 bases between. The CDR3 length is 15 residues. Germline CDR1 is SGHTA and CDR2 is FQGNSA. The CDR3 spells CASSLAVGHAGSITF. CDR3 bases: TGTGCCAGCAGCTTAGCGGTGGGGCACGCAGGGTCAATCACCTTC.

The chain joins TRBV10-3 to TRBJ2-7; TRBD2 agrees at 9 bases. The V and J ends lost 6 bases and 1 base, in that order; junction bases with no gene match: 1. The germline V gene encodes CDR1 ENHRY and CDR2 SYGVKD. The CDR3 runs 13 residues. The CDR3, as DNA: TGTGCCATCAGGACTAGCGGATCCTACGAGCAGTACTTC. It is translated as CAIRTSGSYEQYF.

The CDR3 bases are TGCGCCAGCAGCCAACCGGGACTAGGTGGCGATGAGCAGTTCTTC. Translated: CASSQPGLGGDEQFF. The genes are TRBV4-1 and TRBJ2-1; 8 bases fit TRBD2. Germline assignment: CDR1 MGHRA and CDR2 YSYEKL. CDR3 length equals 15 residues. Trimming removed 2 bases from V and 8 bases from J; junction bases left unmatched: 8.

CDR3 residues: CASSLRSEGLGYTF. CDR3 nucleotide sequence: TGTGCCAGCAGTTTACGGTCGGAGGGTCTCGGCTACACCTTC. This rearrangement joins TRBV27 to TRBJ1-2; the D is unclear. The CDR3 loop spans 14 amino acids. CDR1 and CDR2 (germline): MNHEY, SMNVEV (reference sequence). The V and J ends lost 2 bases and 8 bases respectively, with 15 bases between them.

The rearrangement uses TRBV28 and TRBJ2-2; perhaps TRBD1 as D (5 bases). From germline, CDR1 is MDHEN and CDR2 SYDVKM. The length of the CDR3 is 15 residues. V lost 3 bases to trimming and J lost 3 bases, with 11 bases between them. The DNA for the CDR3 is TGTGCCAGCAGTTTGGTCAGGGCCGACACCGGGGAGCTGTTTTTT. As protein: CASSLVRADTGELFF. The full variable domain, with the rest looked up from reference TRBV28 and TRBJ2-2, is DVKVTQSSRYLVKRTGEKVFLECVQDMDHENMFWYRQDPGLGLRLIYFSYDVKMKEKGDIPEGYSVSREKKERFSLILESASTNQTSMYLCASSLVRADTGELFFGEGSRLTVL.

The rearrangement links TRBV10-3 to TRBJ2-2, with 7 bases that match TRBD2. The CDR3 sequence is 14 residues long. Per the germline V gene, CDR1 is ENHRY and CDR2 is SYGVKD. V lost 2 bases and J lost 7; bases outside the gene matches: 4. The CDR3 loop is CAISERREGGELFF. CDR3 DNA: TGTGCCATCAGTGAGAGGAGGGAGGGCGGGGAGCTGTTTTTT.

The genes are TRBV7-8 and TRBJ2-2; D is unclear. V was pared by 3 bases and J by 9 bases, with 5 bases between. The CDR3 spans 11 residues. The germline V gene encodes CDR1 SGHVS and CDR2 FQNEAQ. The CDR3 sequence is CASSFGRELFF. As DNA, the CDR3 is TGTGCCAGCAGCTTTGGCCGGGAGCTGTTTTTT.

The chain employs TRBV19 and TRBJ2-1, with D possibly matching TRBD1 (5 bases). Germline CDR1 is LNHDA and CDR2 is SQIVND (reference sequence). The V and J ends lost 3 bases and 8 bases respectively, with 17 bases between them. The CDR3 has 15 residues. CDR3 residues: CASSMLGHTRDEQFF. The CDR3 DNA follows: TGTGCCAGTAGTATGTTGGGGCACACACGTGATGAGCAGTTCTTC.

CDR3 bases: TGTGCCAGCAGCCTCAGGGTGGACAGGGCGAACACCGGGGAGCTGTTTTTT. Translation: CASSLRVDRANTGELFF. The V and J genes are TRBV4-2 and TRBJ2-2; 8 bases line up with TRBD1. Germline trimming cut 4 bases from V and 0 bases from J; bases unmatched to any gene: 7. The V gene's germline CDR1 is LGHNA and CDR2 YNFKEQ. The CDR3 is 17 amino acids.

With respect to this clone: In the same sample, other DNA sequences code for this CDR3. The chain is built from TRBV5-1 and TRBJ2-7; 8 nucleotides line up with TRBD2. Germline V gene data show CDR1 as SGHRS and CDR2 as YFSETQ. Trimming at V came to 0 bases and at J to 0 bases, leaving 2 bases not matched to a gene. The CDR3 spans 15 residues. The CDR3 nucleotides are TGCGCCAGCAGCTTGGATAGCGGGACCTCCTACGAGCAGTACTTC. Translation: CASSLDSGTSYEQYF.

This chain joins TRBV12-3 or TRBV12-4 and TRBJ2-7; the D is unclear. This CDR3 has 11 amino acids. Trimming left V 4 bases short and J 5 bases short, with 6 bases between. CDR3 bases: TGTGCCAGCAGTTCGTTCCACGAGCAGTACTTC. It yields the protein CASSSFHEQYF.

CDR3 sequence reads: CASSSPFNYEQYF. The CDR3 coding sequence is TGTGCCAGCAGCTCCCCCTTTAACTACGAGCAGTACTTC. V is TRBV13 and J is TRBJ2-7, with D uncertain. The CDR3 sequence is 13 residues long. V lost 4 bases and J 3 bases, leaving 10 bases between the germline ends. CDR1 PRHDT and CDR2 FYEKMQ come from the germline V gene (reference sequence).

The CDR3 DNA follows: TGCGCCAGCAGCCAAGATTGGGGAGATGGCTACACCTTC. Its translation is CASSQDWGDGYTF. V is TRBV4-1 and J is TRBJ1-2; D gene unclear. Germline V gene data show CDR1 as MGHRA and CDR2 as YSYEKL. V was trimmed by 0 bases and J by 6 bases, leaving 8 bases between them. The CDR3 runs to 13 residues.

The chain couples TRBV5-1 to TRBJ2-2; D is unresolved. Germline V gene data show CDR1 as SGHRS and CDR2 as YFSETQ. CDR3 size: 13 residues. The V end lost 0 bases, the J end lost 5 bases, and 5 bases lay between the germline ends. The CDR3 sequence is CASSLDMTGELFF. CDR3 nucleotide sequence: TGCGCCAGCAGCTTGGACATGACCGGGGAGCTGTTTTTT.

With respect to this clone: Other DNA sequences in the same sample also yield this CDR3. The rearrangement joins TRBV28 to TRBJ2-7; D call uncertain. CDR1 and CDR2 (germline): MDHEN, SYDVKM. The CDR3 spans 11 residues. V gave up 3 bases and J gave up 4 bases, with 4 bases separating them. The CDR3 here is CASSLRYEQYF. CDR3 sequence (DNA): TGTGCCAGCAGTTTGCGGTACGAGCAGTACTTC.

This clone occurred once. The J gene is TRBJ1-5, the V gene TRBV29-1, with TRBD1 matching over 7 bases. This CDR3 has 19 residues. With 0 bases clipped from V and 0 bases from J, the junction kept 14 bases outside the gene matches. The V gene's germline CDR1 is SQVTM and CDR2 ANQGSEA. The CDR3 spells CSVEDRGPIGQDSNQPQHF. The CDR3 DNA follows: TGCAGCGTTGAAGATCGCGGCCCTATAGGACAGGATAGCAATCAGCCCCAGCATTTT.

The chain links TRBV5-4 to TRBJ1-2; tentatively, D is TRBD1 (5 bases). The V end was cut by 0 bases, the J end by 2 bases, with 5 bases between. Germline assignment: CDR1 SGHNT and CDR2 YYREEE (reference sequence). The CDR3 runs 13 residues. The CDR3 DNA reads TGTGCCAGCAGCTTGGACAGGAACTATGGCTACACCTTC. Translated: CASSLDRNYGYTF.

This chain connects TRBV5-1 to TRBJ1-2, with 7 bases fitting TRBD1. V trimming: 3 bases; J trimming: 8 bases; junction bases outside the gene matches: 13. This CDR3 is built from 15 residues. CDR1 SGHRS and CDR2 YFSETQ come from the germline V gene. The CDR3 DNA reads TGCGCCAGCAGCTACAACCCCTCCACAGGGGAAGGCTACACCTTC. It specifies CASSYNPSTGEGYTF.

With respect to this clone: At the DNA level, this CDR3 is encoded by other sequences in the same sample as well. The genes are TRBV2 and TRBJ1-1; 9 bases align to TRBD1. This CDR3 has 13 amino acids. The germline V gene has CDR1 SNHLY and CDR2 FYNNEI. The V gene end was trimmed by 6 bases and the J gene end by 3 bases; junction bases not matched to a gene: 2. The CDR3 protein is CASSRDRDTEAFF. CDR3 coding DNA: TGTGCCAGCAGCCGGGACAGGGACACTGAAGCTTTCTTT.

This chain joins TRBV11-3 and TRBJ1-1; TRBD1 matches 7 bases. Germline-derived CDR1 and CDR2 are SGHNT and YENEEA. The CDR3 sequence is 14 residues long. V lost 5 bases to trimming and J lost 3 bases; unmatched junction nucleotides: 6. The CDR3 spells CASSIQGEYTEAFF. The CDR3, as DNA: TGTGCCAGCAGCATCCAGGGGGAGTACACTGAAGCTTTCTTT.

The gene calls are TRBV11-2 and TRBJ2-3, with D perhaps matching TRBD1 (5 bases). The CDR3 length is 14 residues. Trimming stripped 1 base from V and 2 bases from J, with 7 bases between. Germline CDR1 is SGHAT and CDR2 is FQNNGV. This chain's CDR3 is CASSLGQLTDTQYF. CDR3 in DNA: TGTGCCAGCAGCTTAGGACAGCTCACAGATACGCAGTATTTT. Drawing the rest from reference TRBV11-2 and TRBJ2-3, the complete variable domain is EAGVAQSPRYKIIEKRQSVAFWCNPISGHATLYWYQQILGQGPKLLIQFQNNGVVDDSQLPKDRFSAERLKGVDSTLKIQPAKLEDSAVYLCASSLGQLTDTQYFGPGTRLTVL.